The 13 T cell receptor beta chains presented below share a single source sample, sequenced in a study of blood T cell repertoires in COVID-19. Sequencing used immunoSEQ multiplex PCR; TCRdb keeps in-frame clones, though not all of them. Of about 150,000 clones listed, 85% are singletons. Source material: PBMCs or T cells enriched from blood (not recorded which). These receptors originate from a woman aged 40 to 50 who had recovered from COVID-19.

The genes are TRBV19 and TRBJ2-3; the match to TRBD2 covers 14 bases. The CDR3 consists of 17 residues. In germline, CDR1 is LNHDA, CDR2 SQIVND (reference sequence). V lost 4 bases, J lost 10 bases, and 13 bases stayed unmatched. CDR3 sequence: CASSTLTTSGRGAAQYF. CDR3 nucleotide sequence: TGTGCCAGTAGTACCCTAACGACTAGCGGGAGGGGTGCGGCGCAGTATTTT.

The chain employs TRBV9 and TRBJ2-6; no reliable D call. V was shortened by 3 bases and J by 0 bases, with 13 bases between the two germline ends. The CDR3 runs to 17 residues. Germline-derived CDR1 and CDR2 are SGDLS and YYNGEE. The CDR3 region is CASSAGSPYSGANVLTF. The CDR3 region has the DNA TGTGCCAGCAGCGCTGGTAGCCCCTACTCTGGGGCCAACGTCCTGACTTTC. The full variable domain, with the rest looked up from reference TRBV9 and TRBJ2-6, is DSGVTQTPKHLITATGQRVTLRCSPRSGDLSVYWYQQSLDQGLQFLIQYYNGEERAKGNILERFSAQQFPDLHSELNLSSLELGDSALYFCASSAGSPYSGANVLTFGAGSRLTVL.

The gene calls are TRBV2 and TRBJ2-1; tentatively, D is TRBD2 (7 bases). V lost 1 base and J lost 5, with 12 bases in between. In germline, CDR1 is SNHLY, CDR2 FYNNEI. This CDR3 is 15 amino acids long. The CDR3 is CASSEEGGAHNEQFF. CDR3 coding DNA: TGTGCCAGCAGTGAAGAGGGGGGGGCCCACAATGAGCAGTTCTTC.

On this clone: One end of the junction is discordant with germline, which a read error may explain. V gene TRBV10-3 combines with J gene TRBJ2-1, with 7 bases that match TRBD1. This CDR3 is 15 amino acids long. Germline CDR1 and CDR2: ENHRY and SYGVKD. The CDR3 reads CTIMLDEQGPNEQFF. DNA for the CDR3: TGTACCATCATGCTGGATGAACAGGGGCCCAATGAGCAGTTCTTC.

This chain uses TRBV19 with TRBJ2-1; weak D call: TRBD1 (6 bases). The germline V gene has CDR1 LNHDA and CDR2 SQIVND (reference sequence). Trimming removed 0 bases at V and 9 bases at J, with 21 bases between. The CDR3 sequence is 17 residues long. CDR3 DNA sequence: TGTGCCAGTAGTATAGATCACCTTAAAGCAGGGGCCAGTGAGCAGTTCTTC. Protein product: CASSIDHLKAGASEQFF.

J is TRBJ2-1 and V is TRBV6-2 or TRBV6-3; the match to TRBD2 covers 10 bases. The germline V gene has CDR1 MNHEY and CDR2 SVGEGT. The CDR3 spans 15 residues. Trimming removed 6 bases from V and 6 bases from J; junction bases left unmatched: 8. In DNA, the CDR3 is TGTGCCAGCAGCGACCTAGCGGGGGCGCTCAATGAGCAGTTCTTC. This sequence encodes CASSDLAGALNEQFF.

The J gene is TRBJ2-7, the V gene TRBV30, with 7 bases aligning to TRBD2. V was clipped by 2 bases and J by 0 bases; unmatched bases: 4. The CDR3 runs to 14 residues. Germline CDR1 is GTSNPN and CDR2 is SVGIG (reference sequence). The CDR3 sequence is CAWSIGDYSYEQYF. The CDR3 DNA follows: TGTGCCTGGAGTATCGGGGACTACTCCTACGAGCAGTACTTC.

This rearrangement joins TRBV3-1 (or the pseudogene TRBV3-2) to TRBJ1-2; 7 nucleotides agree with TRBD1. The junction had 6 bases not matched to a gene; V was cut back by 3 bases and J by 8 bases. The CDR3 is 13 residues long. The germline CDR1 and CDR2 sequences are LGHDT and YNNKEL (reference sequence). CDR3 nucleotide sequence: TGTGCCAGCAGCCAGACAGGGAGTTTCGGCTACACCTTC. Translating gives CASSQTGSFGYTF.

The chain has TRBV6-5 and TRBJ1-1, with D hard to call. The CDR3 consists of 14 residues. Germline V lookup: CDR1 MNHEY, CDR2 SVGAGI. V shed 6 bases and J shed 0 bases, with 11 bases lying between them. The CDR3 reads CASRSLFMNTEAFF. CDR3 sequence (DNA): TGTGCCAGCAGGTCCCTTTTTATGAACACTGAAGCTTTCTTT.

The CDR3 coding sequence is TGTGCCAGCAGCCTCTCCGGGGTTTCAGCTTTCTTT. As protein: CASSLSGVSAFF. This chain connects TRBV7-9 to TRBJ1-1; D call uncertain. Trimming removed 5 bases from V and 10 bases from J, with 14 bases in between. The CDR3 has 12 amino acids. Germline CDR1 and CDR2: SEHNR and FQNEAQ (reference sequence). Filled out from reference TRBV7-9 and TRBJ1-1, the complete variable domain reads DTGVSQNPRHKITKRGQNVTFRCDPISEHNRLYWYRQTLGQGPEFLTYFQNEAQLEKSRLLSDRFSAERPKGSFSTLEIQRTEQGDSAMYLCASSLSGVSAFFGQGTRLTVV.

The chain links TRBV25-1 to TRBJ1-2; 9 nucleotides align to TRBD1. J lost 14 bases, V lost 4 bases, and 11 bases had no gene match. The CDR3 is 13 residues long. Germline V gene lookup returns CDR1 MGHDK and CDR2 SYGVNS. CDR3 sequence: CASSVLGQGLQTF. CDR3 DNA: TGTGCCAGCAGTGTCTTGGGACAGGGTCTCCAAACCTTC.

This chain's CDR3 is CASSPREQGTQPQHF. The CDR3 DNA is TGTGCCAGTAGTCCCCGGGAACAGGGGACTCAGCCCCAGCATTTT. The chain carries TRBV19 and TRBJ1-5; TRBD1 aligns across 7 bases. The trim removed 5 bases at V and 6 bases at J, leaving 10 bases unmatched. The V gene's germline CDR1 is LNHDA and CDR2 SQIVND (reference sequence). The CDR3 length is 15 residues.

In this sample, this clone turned up once. The chain couples TRBV5-4 to TRBJ1-1, with no clear D. The CDR3 consists of 15 residues. Germline V CDR1 and CDR2: SGHNT, YYREEE (reference sequence). V lost 4 bases and J 3 bases, leaving 16 bases between the germline ends. CDR3 sequence: CASSPKRESDTEAFF. DNA of the CDR3: TGTGCCAGCAGCCCCAAACGGGAGAGCGACACTGAAGCTTTCTTT.